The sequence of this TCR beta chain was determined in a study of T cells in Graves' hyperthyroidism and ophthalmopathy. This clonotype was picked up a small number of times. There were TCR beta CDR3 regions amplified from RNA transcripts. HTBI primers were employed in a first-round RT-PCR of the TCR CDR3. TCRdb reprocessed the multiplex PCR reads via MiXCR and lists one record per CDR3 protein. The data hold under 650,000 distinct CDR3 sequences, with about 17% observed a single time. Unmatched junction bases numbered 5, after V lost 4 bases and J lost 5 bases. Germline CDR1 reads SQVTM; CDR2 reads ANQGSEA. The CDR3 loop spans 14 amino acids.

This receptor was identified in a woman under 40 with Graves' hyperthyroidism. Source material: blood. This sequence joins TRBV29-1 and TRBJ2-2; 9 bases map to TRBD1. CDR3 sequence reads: CSVAGQGGTGELFF. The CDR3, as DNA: TGCAGCGTTGCGGGACAGGGAGGAACCGGGGAGCTGTTTTTT.